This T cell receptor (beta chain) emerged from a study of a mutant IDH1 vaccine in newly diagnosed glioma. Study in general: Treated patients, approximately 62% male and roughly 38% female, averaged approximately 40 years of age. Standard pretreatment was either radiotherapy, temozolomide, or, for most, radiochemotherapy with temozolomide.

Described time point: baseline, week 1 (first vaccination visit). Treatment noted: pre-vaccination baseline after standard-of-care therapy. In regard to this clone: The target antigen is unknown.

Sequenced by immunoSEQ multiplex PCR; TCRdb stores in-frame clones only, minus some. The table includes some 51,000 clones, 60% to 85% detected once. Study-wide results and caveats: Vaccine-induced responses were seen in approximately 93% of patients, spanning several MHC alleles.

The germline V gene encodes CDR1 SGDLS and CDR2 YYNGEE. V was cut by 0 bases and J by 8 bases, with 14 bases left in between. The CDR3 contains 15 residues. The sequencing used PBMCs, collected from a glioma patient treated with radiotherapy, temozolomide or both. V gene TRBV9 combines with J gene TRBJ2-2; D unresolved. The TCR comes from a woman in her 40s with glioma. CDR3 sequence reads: CASSVANHPTGELFF. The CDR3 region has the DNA TGTGCCAGCAGCGTAGCTAACCACCCAACAGGGGAGCTGTTTTTT.